This TCR beta chain was sequenced in a study of blood T cell repertoires in COVID-19. For the study at large: Sites across the United States, Italy and Spain contributed samples from acute and convalescent COVID-19. PBMCs, B-cell-depleted T cells, or T cells were the source of the cDNA or gDNA that made up the material.

Sequencing was performed with immunoSEQ multiplex PCR; in TCRdb, only in-frame clones are kept and a portion is missing. The profile shows roughly 260,000 clones, about 91% of them singletons. CDR1 is KGHDR, CDR2 SFDVKD, per germline. Trimming stripped 1 base from V and 12 bases from J, with 15 bases between. This CDR3 contains 13 residues. V is TRBV24-1 and J is TRBJ2-7; TRBD2 is a possible D gene (6 bases). This sequence was found in a young adult with COVID-19, enrolled during active disease. The sequencing input was peripheral blood. The CDR3, as DNA: TGTGCCACCAGTGATTTTGCGGGAACTAGATGGTACTTC. Its protein is CATSDFAGTRWYF.